The T cell receptor (beta chain) under discussion was sequenced for a study of T cell changes during pregnancy in multiple sclerosis. This clone was seen once. Here immunoSEQ multiplex PCR was the method, and the copy in TCRdb shows in-frame clones only, minus some. Of roughly 40,000 clones in the sample, roughly 91% are singletons; the top ten hold under 10%. The CDR3 totals 18 residues. V dropped 7 bases and J dropped 3; count of bases not matched to a gene: 15. Germline CDR1 is MDHEN and CDR2 is SYDVKM. This sequence was found in a female donor with multiple sclerosis, enrolled in a pregnancy study. The chain links TRBV28 to TRBJ2-7; the match to TRBD2 covers 13 bases. The sequencing here drew on CD8+ T cells from peripheral blood mononuclear cells, taken before pregnancy. Here the CDR3 DNA reads TGTGCCAGCACCCATTTCTGGACTAGCGGGAGTACCCACTACGAGCAGTACTTC. It codes for CASTHFWTSGSTHYEQYF. The variable domain in full, completed from reference TRBV28 and TRBJ2-7, reads DVKVTQSSRYLVKRTGEKVFLECVQDMDHENMFWYRQDPGLGLRLIYFSYDVKMKEKGDIPEGYSVSREKKERFSLILESASTNQTSMYLCASTHFWTSGSTHYEQYFGPGTRLTVT.